This T cell receptor (beta chain) was retrieved from a study of T cell responses to AZD1222 COVID-19 vaccine. Overall study: The analysis combined second doses at about 4 or about 12 weeks.

The V end was cut by 3 bases, the J end by 0 bases, with 18 bases between. The CDR3 consists of 17 residues. The germline V gene has CDR1 SQVTM and CDR2 ANQGSEA. Using immunoSEQ multiplex PCR, the repertoire was profiled, and TCRdb retains in-frame clones only, with some absent. The sample shows around 120,000 clones, around nine tenths of them seen only once. A few counts support this clone. The target antigen is unknown. General study results and limits: Most donors were white British and more were female, and clonal diversity was possibly underestimated. Compared with day 0, the breadth and depth of the Spike-specific TCR repertoire rose significantly after two doses of AZD1222. Only a handful of AZD1222 recipients tested seropositive at baseline.

The chain joins TRBV29-1 to TRBJ2-1, with D tentatively TRBD2 (7 bases). This clonotype originated in an adult in good health. The sequencing used peripheral blood, collected on day 0 of AZD1222 vaccination. The CDR3 reads CSVEGGGGDSSYNEQFF. The CDR3 DNA reads as TGCAGCGTTGAGGGTGGCGGGGGCGACAGCTCCTACAATGAGCAGTTCTTC.